This is a list of T cell receptor beta chains from one sample in a study of identifying expanded T cells in peripheral blood. Libraries were prepared by immunoSEQ multiplex PCR; TCRdb keeps only in-frame clonotypes and omits some of them. The table includes approximately 59,000 clones, approximately 90% detected once. Sequencing used blood. These receptors originate from a person aged 18 to 75 in good health. Each CDR3 is given with its conserved first and last residue. The D gene is left open where the match is weak. Some rows have no size entry. The others give once, few or many, or a class for an expanded clone.

V gene	J gene	D gene	clone size	CDR3 DNA	CDR3 protein
TRBV5-4	TRBJ1-6	-	-	TGTGCCAGCAGGACAGAGGCCTCTAATTCACCCCTCCACTTT	CASRTEASNSPLHF
TRBV6-1	TRBJ2-2	TRBD1	-	TGTGCCAGCAGTTTGGACAGGGAAGAGCTGTTTTTT	CASSLDREELFF
TRBV5-1	TRBJ1-5	TRBD1	-	TGCGCCAGCAGCTTAAAGGGGGGACAGATCAATAGCAATCAGCCCCAGCATTTT	CASSLKGGQINSNQPQHF
TRBV25-1	TRBJ2-7	-	-	TGTGCCAGCAGTGAAAAACTCTCCTACGAGCAGTACTTC	CASSEKLSYEQYF
TRBV27	TRBJ2-7	-	-	TGTGCCAGCGCCCGAACAGGGCCCTACGAGCAGTACTTC	CASARTGPYEQYF
TRBV18	TRBJ2-5	-	-	TGTGCCAGCTCACCATCCGGGACTCAAGAGACCCAGTACTTC	CASSPSGTQETQYF
TRBV7-2	TRBJ2-3	-	-	TGTGCCAGCAGCTACGCGTCAGATACGCAGTATTTT	CASSYASDTQYF
TRBV14	TRBJ2-1	TRBD2	-	TGTGCCAGCAGGACTAGCGGGCAGTACAATGAGCAGTTCTTC	CASRTSGQYNEQFF
TRBV29-1	TRBJ1-4	TRBD1	-	TGCAGCGCCGACGAGGGGGCTGGAGAAAAACTGTTTTTT	CSADEGAGEKLFF
TRBV15	TRBJ2-5	-	-	TGTGCCACCAGCAGGGCCTATCTGGAGACCCAGTACTTC	CATSRAYLETQYF
TRBV5-1	TRBJ1-1	-	few	TGCGCCAGCAGCCATCCGAACACTGAAGCTTTCTTT	CASSHPNTEAFF
TRBV10-3	TRBJ2-5	TRBD1	-	TGTGCCATCAGTGGGGGGACAGGGCGAGAGACCCAGTACTTC	CAISGGTGRETQYF
TRBV6-5	TRBJ2-3	TRBD2	-	TGTGCCAGCAGTTACCGGGGAGGGGAAACAGATACGCAGTATTTT	CASSYRGGETDTQYF
TRBV6-7	TRBJ2-1	TRBD1	-	TGTGCCAGCAGTTCCACAGGGGCCCTCTACAATGAGCAGTTCTTC	CASSSTGALYNEQFF
TRBV4-1	TRBJ2-7	-	once	TGCGCCAGCAGCCAATTTGACAGTACCTACGAGCAGTACTTC	CASSQFDSTYEQYF
TRBV4-3	TRBJ2-1	-	-	TGCGCCAGCAGCCAAGTAGGGTCGGACAGTGAGCAGTTCTTC	CASSQVGSDSEQFF
TRBV18	TRBJ2-7	-	-	TGTGCCAGCTCACCATCTACCTCACGCGAGCAGTACTTC	CASSPSTSREQYF
TRBV6-6	TRBJ1-5	-	-	TGTGCCAGCAGTTTTTGGGTTCCCACCCAGCCCCAGCATTTT	CASSFWVPTQPQHF
TRBV2	TRBJ2-4	TRBD1	-	TGTGCCAGCGGAGGACAGGGAGATCATCAGTACTTC	CASGGQGDHQYF
TRBV4-3	TRBJ2-3	-	-	TGCGCCAGCAGCCAAGGTCCCGGACTTGGAGTCACAGATACGCAGTATTTT	CASSQGPGLGVTDTQYF
TRBV6-6	TRBJ2-1	TRBD1	-	TGTGCCAGCAAAAAACCGGGACAGGGTAACAATGAGCAGTTCTTC	CASKKPGQGNNEQFF
TRBV7-2	TRBJ1-1	-	-	TGTGCCAGCAGCCCCCTTGGGGGGTTCACTGAAGCTTTCTTT	CASSPLGGFTEAFF
TRBV19	TRBJ1-1	-	-	TGTGCCAGTAGTATAATCTCGAACACTGAAGCTTTCTTT	CASSIISNTEAFF
TRBV28	TRBJ2-7	-	-	TGTGCCAGTTCCCCCGTCGAGGCAGCAAACTACGAGCAGTACTTC	CASSPVEAANYEQYF
TRBV7-9	TRBJ2-7	TRBD2	-	TGTGCCAGCAGCTTCGGTCCGGGGGGGTCCTACGAGCAGTACTTC	CASSFGPGGSYEQYF
TRBV7-2	TRBJ2-7	-	-	TGTGCCAGCAGCTTCTTACTTAGCTCCTACGAGCAGTACTTC	CASSFLLSSYEQYF
TRBV6-5	TRBJ2-3	TRBD1	-	TGTGCCAGCAGTTACGGGACAGGGGTCTTCGCAGATACGCAGTATTTT	CASSYGTGVFADTQYF
TRBV2	TRBJ2-1	-	-	TGTGCCAGCAGTCAGAACTACAATGAGCAGTTCTTC	CASSQNYNEQFF
TRBV6-5	TRBJ1-3	-	-	TGTGCCAGCAGTTATAAGGGAGGAAACACCATATATTTT	CASSYKGGNTIYF
TRBV6-5	TRBJ1-1	-	-	TGTGCCAGCAGTTACGGGATACAGACGAACACTGAAGCTTTCTTT	CASSYGIQTNTEAFF
TRBV5-4	TRBJ1-1	-	-	TGTGCCAGCAGCCCGAGCACGGGGGCGAGTTCTAACACTGAAGCTTTCTTT	CASSPSTGASSNTEAFF
TRBV7-2	TRBJ1-1	-	-	TGTGCCAGCAGCGCGGGACGGCAGAACACTGAAGCTTTCTTT	CASSAGRQNTEAFF
TRBV4-1	TRBJ2-1	TRBD2	-	TGCGCCAGCAGCCGAGGACTAGCGGGAGGTAATGAGCAGTTCTTC	CASSRGLAGGNEQFF
TRBV7-8	TRBJ2-7	-	-	TGTGCCAGCAGCTTACTTTCGGACAGTAATTACGAGCAGTACTTC	CASSLLSDSNYEQYF
TRBV5-1	TRBJ2-7	-	-	TGCGCCAGCAGCCTTGAACCGACCTCCTACGAGCAGTACTTC	CASSLEPTSYEQYF
TRBV7-9	TRBJ2-1	TRBD2	-	TGTGCCAGCAGCCCCCCTTACCTAGCGGGAGTACGGGTTGAGCAGTTCTTC	CASSPPYLAGVRVEQFF
TRBV18	TRBJ2-3	TRBD1	few	TGTGCCAGCTCACCACTTGGGACAGGGAATCCAGATACGCAGTATTTT	CASSPLGTGNPDTQYF
TRBV6-5	TRBJ2-5	-	-	TGTGCCAGCAGTTACTCCGACAGCCCCCAAGAGACCCAGTACTTC	CASSYSDSPQETQYF
TRBV9	TRBJ2-3	TRBD2	once	TGTGCCAGCAGCCCAGGACTAGCGGACACAGATACGCAGTATTTT	CASSPGLADTDTQYF
TRBV7-9	TRBJ2-5	-	-	TGTGCCAGCAGCTTAGGGCAGCCCGGGACGGACCAAGAGACCCAGTACTTC	CASSLGQPGTDQETQYF
TRBV7-2	TRBJ2-2	-	-	TGTGCCAGCACCGCCACGGGGTACACCGGGGAGCTGTTTTTT	CASTATGYTGELFF
TRBV28	TRBJ1-5	TRBD1	-	TGTGCCAGCAGAAGCTTGACAGGGGGCGAGTCTCAGCCCCAGCATTTT	CASRSLTGGESQPQHF
TRBV19	TRBJ2-1	TRBD2	-	TGTGCCAGTAAGGATGGTGCGGGAGGGCAATACAATGAGCAGTTCTTC	CASKDGAGGQYNEQFF
TRBV7-8	TRBJ1-5	-	-	TGTGCCAGCAGCTTACCAGGGTTTAATCAGCCCCAGCATTTT	CASSLPGFNQPQHF
TRBV7-8	TRBJ2-5	-	-	TGTGCCAGCAGCTTACTTGGACTGGAACAAGAGACCCAGTACTTC	CASSLLGLEQETQYF
TRBV9	TRBJ2-7	TRBD2	-	TGTGCCAGCAGCGTAGCTAGCGGGGCTTCCTACGAGCAGTACTTC	CASSVASGASYEQYF
TRBV7-2	TRBJ1-3	-	-	TGTGCCAGCAGCCGGACCGGGACAACGGGAAACACCATATATTTT	CASSRTGTTGNTIYF
TRBV4-1	TRBJ1-6	-	few	TGCGCCAGCAGCCAAGCATTGGGGTCAGGGAACTCACCCCTCCACTTT	CASSQALGSGNSPLHF
TRBV27	TRBJ2-5	-	-	TGTGCCAGCAGCTCCCGGCTACAGGTAGCGGAGACCCAGTACTTC	CASSSRLQVAETQYF
TRBV7-2	TRBJ2-3	-	-	TGTGCCAGCAGCCTGGGGAGGCCGGATACGCAGTATTTT	CASSLGRPDTQYF
TRBV1	TRBJ2-7	-	-	TGCACCAGCAGCTTGATGACAGGGGGTCACTACGAGCAGTACTTC	CTSSLMTGGHYEQYF
TRBV5-1	TRBJ2-1	-	-	TGCGCCAGCGGGCCGACTAGTCTGAATGAGCAGTTCTTC	CASGPTSLNEQFF
TRBV2	TRBJ1-3	-	-	TGTGCCTTAAGGCTTGACCGGGTCCGTTCCGGAAACACCATATATTTT	CALRLDRVRSGNTIYF
TRBV25-1	TRBJ2-6	TRBD1	-	TGTGCCAGCAGTGAACAGGGGGCCCCTTACTCTGGGGCCAACGTCCTGACTTTC	CASSEQGAPYSGANVLTF
TRBV21-1	TRBJ2-6	-	-	TGTGCCAGCAGACAGGCTCACATATCTGGGGCCAACGTCCTGACTTTC	CASRQAHISGANVLTF
TRBV18	TRBJ1-2	-	-	TGTGCCAGCTCACCAGCAGGGGATGGCTACACCTTC	CASSPAGDGYTF
TRBV18	TRBJ1-3	-	-	TGTGCCAGCTCACCACCGGGAAAGGGAGGCGTTGGAAACACCATATATTTT	CASSPPGKGGVGNTIYF